The 5 T cell receptor beta chains below all came from one sample that was sequenced in a study of circulating and synovial CD4+ cells in juvenile arthritis. Method: immunoSEQ multiplex PCR; TCRdb's copy keeps in-frame clones and lacks some. Among under 40,000 clones listed, just over 90% were seen once. Sequencing was done on a sample of CD4+ T cells from blood. The receptors stem from a human donor with juvenile idiopathic arthritis.

In its sample, this clone was seen once. V usage is TRBV7-2 and J usage is TRBJ2-3; TRBD2 matches 13 bases. V lost 5 bases to trimming and J lost 8 bases; unmatched junction nucleotides: 1. The CDR3 length is 13 residues. Germline V gives CDR1 SGHTA, CDR2 FQGNSA. CDR3 in amino acids: CASSTSGRGTQYF. CDR3 nucleotides: TGTGCCAGCAGCACTAGCGGGAGGGGTACGCAGTATTTT.

This chain links TRBV6-5 with TRBJ2-7; 11 nucleotides agree with TRBD2. J lost 2 bases, V lost 4 bases, and 4 bases had no gene match. The length of the CDR3 is 15 residues. Germline CDR1 is MNHEY and CDR2 is SVGAGI. The CDR3 region has the DNA TGTGCCAGCAGTTCAAGACTAGCGGGACCCTACGAGCAGTACTTC. This codes for CASSSRLAGPYEQYF.

This clone appeared a single time. The chain combines TRBV27 with TRBJ1-2; 8 nucleotides match TRBD1. Germline CDR1 is MNHEY and CDR2 is SMNVEV (reference sequence). The CDR3 is 14 amino acids. Trimming cost V 3 bases and J 5 bases; bases outside gene matches: 5. CDR3 in DNA: TGTGCCAGCAGTTTCAGGGGGCGCGGGTATGGCTACACCTTC. Its translation: CASSFRGRGYGYTF.

In its sample, this clone was seen once. The genes are TRBV28 and TRBJ1-2; D call uncertain. The CDR3 loop spans 13 amino acids. Germline V lookup: CDR1 MDHEN, CDR2 SYDVKM. V was trimmed by 3 bases and J by 3 bases, leaving 8 bases between them. The CDR3, as DNA: TGTGCCAGCAGTTTGTCGGGGTACTATGGCTACACCTTC. It codes for CASSLSGYYGYTF.

The chain recombines TRBV10-1 with TRBJ2-7; 7 bases map to TRBD1. Germline V CDR1 and CDR2: WNHNN, SYGVQD (reference sequence). V dropped 4 bases and J dropped 6; count of bases not matched to a gene: 6. The CDR3 sequence is 13 residues long. The CDR3 region is CASSATGSTEQYF. The CDR3 DNA sequence: TGCGCCAGCAGTGCGACAGGGAGTACCGAGCAGTACTTC.